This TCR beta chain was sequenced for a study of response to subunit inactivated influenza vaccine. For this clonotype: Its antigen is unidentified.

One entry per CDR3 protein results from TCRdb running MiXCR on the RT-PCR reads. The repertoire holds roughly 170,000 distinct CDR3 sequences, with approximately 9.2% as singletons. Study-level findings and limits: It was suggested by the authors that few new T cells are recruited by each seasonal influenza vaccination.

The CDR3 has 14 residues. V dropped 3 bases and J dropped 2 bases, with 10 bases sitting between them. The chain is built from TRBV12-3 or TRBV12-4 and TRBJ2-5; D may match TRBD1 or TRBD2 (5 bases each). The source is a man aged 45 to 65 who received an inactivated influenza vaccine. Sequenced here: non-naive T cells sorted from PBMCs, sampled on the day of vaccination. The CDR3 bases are TGTGCCAGCAGTTTTCCGGGACGACAAGAGACCCAGTACTTC. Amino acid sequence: CASSFPGRQETQYF.